The table lists the clone carrying this TCR beta chain with a few counts. Its target is unknown. This table comes from immunoSEQ multiplex PCR, and its TCRdb copy is limited to in-frame clones, with some not included. The table lists 17,000 or so clones, approximately 76% of them singletons. This sample was taken from a study of neoadjuvant nivolumab and ipilimumab in lung cancer. About the research overall: Patients got nivolumab 3 mg/kg on days 1, 15 and 29; combination added ipilimumab 1 mg/kg day 1. Study results and limitations: Resected-tumor TCR richness correlated positively with pretherapy blood richness. From pretherapy to surgery, tumor richness and clonality rose with dual therapy. Resected tumors had greater TCR richness and clonality than uninvolved lung.

V was pared by 0 bases and J by 2 bases, with 10 bases between. The CDR3 consists of 15 residues. From germline, CDR1 is SGHTA and CDR2 FQGTGA. The J gene is TRBJ1-1, the V gene TRBV7-3; no clear D. The sequencing used tumor tissue, collected after neoadjuvant nivolumab, alone or with ipilimumab, at or shortly before surgery. The receptor's source is an adult with non-small cell lung cancer. This CDR3 is CASSLTRGTNTEAFF. CDR3 nucleotides: TGTGCCAGCAGCTTAACGCGGGGAACAAACACTGAAGCTTTCTTT.